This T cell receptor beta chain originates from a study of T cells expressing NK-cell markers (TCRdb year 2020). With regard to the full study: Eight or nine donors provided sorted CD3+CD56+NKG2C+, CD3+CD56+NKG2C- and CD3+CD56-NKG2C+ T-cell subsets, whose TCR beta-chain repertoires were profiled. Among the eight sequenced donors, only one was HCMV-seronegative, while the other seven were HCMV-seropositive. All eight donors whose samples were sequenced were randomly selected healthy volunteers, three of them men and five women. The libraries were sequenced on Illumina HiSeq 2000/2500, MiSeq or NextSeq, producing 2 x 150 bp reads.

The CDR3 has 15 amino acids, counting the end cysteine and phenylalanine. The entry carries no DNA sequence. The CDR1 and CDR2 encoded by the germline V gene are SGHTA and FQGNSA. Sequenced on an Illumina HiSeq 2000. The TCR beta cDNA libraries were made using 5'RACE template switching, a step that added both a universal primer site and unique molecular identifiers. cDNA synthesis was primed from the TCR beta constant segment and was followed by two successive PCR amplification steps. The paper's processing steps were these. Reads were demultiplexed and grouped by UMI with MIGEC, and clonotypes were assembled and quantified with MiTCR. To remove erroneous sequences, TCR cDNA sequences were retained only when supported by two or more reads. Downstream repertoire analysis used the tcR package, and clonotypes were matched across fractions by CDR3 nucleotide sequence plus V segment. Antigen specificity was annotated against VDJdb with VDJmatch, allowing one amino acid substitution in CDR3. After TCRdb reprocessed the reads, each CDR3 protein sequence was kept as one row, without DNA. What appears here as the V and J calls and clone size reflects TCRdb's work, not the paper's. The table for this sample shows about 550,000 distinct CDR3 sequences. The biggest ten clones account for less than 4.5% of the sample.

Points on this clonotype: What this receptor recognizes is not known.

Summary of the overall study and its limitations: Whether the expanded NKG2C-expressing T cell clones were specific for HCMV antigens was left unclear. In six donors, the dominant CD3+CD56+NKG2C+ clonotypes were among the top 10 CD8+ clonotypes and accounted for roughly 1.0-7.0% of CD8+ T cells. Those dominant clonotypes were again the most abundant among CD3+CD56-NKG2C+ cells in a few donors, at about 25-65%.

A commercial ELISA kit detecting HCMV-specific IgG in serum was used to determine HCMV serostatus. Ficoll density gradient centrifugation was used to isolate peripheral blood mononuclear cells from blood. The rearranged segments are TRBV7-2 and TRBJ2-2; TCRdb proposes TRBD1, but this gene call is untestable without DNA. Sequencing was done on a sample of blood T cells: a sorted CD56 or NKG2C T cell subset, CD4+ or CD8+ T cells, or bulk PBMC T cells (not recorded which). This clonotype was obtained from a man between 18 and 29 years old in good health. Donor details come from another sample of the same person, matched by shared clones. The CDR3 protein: CASSPRTGGNGELFF.